The TCR beta chain described here comes from a study of graft-versus-host responses after intestinal transplantation. As for the study in general: Recipients uniformly received anti-thymocyte globulin induction, followed by tacrolimus and steroids for approximately 3 years. Study-wide findings and caveats: Allograft graft-versus-host to host-versus-graft clonal ratios ran high in patients with graft-donor T cell macrochimerism. After transplant, early declines in HvG clones were associated with peak levels of circulating GvH clones. GvH clones occurred in recipient marrow; some first appeared in ileum or blood.

The CDR3 is 16 amino acids. Germline CDR1 and CDR2: MDHEN and SYDVKM. Trimming removed 3 bases at V and 0 bases at J, with 12 bases between. Libraries were prepared by immunoSEQ multiplex PCR; TCRdb keeps only in-frame clonotypes and omits some of them. This sample has some 150,000 clones, with about nine tenths found just once. Worth noting for this clone: Its matching antigen is unknown.

The chain recombines TRBV28 with TRBJ1-3; D is perhaps TRBD1 (5 bases). This receptor was obtained from a human donor who received an intestinal transplant. This sample comprised unstimulated CD4+ T cells sorted from spleen or lymph node cells, obtained before intestinal transplant. DNA of the CDR3: TGTGCCAGCAGTTTGGGGACCGTGAGCTCTGGAAACACCATATATTTT. Translated, it gives CASSLGTVSSGNTIYF.